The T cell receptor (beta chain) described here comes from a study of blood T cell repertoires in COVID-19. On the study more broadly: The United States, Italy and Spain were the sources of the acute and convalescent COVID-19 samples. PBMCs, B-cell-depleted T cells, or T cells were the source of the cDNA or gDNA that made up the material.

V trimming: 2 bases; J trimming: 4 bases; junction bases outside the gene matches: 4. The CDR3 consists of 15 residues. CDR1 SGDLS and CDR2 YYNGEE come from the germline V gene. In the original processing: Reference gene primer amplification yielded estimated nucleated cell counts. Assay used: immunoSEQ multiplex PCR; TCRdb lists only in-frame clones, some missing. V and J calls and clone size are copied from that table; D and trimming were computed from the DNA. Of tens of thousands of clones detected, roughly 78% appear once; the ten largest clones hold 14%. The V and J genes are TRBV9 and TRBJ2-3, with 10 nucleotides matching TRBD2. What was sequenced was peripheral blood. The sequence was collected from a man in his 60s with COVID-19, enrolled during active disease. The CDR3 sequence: CASSVIAGGPDTQYF. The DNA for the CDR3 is TGTGCCAGCAGCGTCATAGCGGGGGGCCCAGATACGCAGTATTTT.